This T cell receptor beta chain was captured in a study of T cells after yellow fever vaccination. One entry per CDR3 protein results from TCRdb running MiXCR on the 5' RACE reads. The table shows 250,000 to 300,000 distinct CDR3 sequences, with around 5.2% occurring only once. Findings and caveats of the study: The appearance of a small share of clonotypes in both CD4 and CD8 compartments was observed. In FACS-sorted repertoires, abundant clonotypes from the bulk population could appear as contaminants.

The CDR3 is 14 residues long. CDR1 and CDR2 from the germline V gene are SGHKS and YYEKEE (reference sequence). V lost 4 bases to trimming and J lost 5 bases; unmatched junction nucleotides: 6. This clonotype was observed at least ten times. Its specificity is unknown. Sequenced here: CD4+ T cells sorted from PBMCs, sampled on the day of the yellow fever booster vaccination. This TCR was recovered from a man younger than 35 who received the YFV17D yellow fever vaccine. The rearrangement uses TRBV5-5 and TRBJ2-5, with 9 bases identical to TRBD1. The CDR3 bases are TGTGCCAGCAGCACAGGACAGGGGCGGGAGACCCAGTACTTC. The encoded protein is CASSTGQGRETQYF.